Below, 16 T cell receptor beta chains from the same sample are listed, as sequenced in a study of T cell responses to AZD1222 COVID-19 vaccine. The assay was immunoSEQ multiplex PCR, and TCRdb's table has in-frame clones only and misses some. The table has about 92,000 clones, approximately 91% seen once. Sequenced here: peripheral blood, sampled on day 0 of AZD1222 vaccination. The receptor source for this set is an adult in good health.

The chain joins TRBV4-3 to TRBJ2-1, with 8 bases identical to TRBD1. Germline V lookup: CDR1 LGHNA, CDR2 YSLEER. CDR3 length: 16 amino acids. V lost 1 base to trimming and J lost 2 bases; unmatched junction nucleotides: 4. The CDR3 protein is CASSQGEQGAYNEQFF. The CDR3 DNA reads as TGCGCCAGCAGCCAAGGAGAACAGGGGGCCTACAATGAGCAGTTCTTC.

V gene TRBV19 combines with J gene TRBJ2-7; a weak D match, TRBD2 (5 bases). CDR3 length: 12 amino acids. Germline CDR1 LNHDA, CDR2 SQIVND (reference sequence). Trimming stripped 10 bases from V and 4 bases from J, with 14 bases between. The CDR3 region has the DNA TGTGCCACTTCACCCGGGGAATACGAGCAGTACTTC. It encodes CATSPGEYEQYF.

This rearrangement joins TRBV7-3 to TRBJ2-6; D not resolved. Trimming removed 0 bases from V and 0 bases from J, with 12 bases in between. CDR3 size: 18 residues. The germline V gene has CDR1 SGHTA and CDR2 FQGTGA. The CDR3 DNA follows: TGTGCCAGCAGCTTAACTGCCCCCCCTAGCTCTGGGGCCAACGTCCTGACTTTC. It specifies CASSLTAPPSSGANVLTF.

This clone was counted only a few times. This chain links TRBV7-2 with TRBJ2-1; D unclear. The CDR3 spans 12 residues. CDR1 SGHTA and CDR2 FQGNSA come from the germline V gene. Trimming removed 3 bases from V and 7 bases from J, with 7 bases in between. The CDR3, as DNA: TGTGCCAGCAGCTTTGCGCGGAATGAGCAGTTCTTC. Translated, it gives CASSFARNEQFF.

The CDR3 DNA reads TGTGCCAGCAGCTACCCCAGGCTAGCGGGGGACACCGGGGAGCTGTTTTTT. Its translation: CASSYPRLAGDTGELFF. The gene calls are TRBV7-2 and TRBJ2-2; 10 bases are shared with TRBD2. CDR3 length equals 17 residues. V lost 4 bases, J lost 3 bases, and 8 bases stayed unmatched. Germline lookup yields CDR1 SGHTA and CDR2 FQGNSA.

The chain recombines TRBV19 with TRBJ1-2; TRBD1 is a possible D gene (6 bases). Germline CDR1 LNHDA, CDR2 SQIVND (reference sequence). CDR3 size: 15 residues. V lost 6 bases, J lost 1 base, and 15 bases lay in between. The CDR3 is CASRELDRSNYGYTF. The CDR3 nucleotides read TGTGCCAGTAGAGAGTTGGACAGAAGTAACTATGGCTACACCTTC.

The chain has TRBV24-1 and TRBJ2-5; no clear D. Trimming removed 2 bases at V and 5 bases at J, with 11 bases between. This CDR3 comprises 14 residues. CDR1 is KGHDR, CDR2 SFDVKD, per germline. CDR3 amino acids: CATSDSYRLETQYF. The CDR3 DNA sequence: TGTGCCACCAGTGATTCTTATAGACTGGAGACCCAGTACTTC.

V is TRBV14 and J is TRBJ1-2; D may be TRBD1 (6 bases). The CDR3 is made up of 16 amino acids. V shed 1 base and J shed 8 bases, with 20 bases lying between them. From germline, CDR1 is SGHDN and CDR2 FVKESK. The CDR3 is CASSQVPPGRGYGYTF. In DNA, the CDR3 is TGTGCCAGCAGCCAAGTACCCCCGGGCAGGGGTTACGGCTACACCTTC.

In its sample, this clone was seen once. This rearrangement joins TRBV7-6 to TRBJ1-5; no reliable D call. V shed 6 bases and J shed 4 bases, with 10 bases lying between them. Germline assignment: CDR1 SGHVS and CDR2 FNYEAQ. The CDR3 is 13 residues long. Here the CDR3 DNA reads TGTGCCAGCAGTGGTACTCGTAATCAGCCCCAGCATTTT. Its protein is CASSGTRNQPQHF. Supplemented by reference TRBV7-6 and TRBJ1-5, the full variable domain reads GAGVSQSPRYKVTKRGQDVALRCDPISGHVSLYWYRQALGQGPEFLTYFNYEAQQDKSGLPNDRFSAERPEGSISTLTIQRTEQRDSAMYRCASSGTRNQPQHFGDGTRLSIL.

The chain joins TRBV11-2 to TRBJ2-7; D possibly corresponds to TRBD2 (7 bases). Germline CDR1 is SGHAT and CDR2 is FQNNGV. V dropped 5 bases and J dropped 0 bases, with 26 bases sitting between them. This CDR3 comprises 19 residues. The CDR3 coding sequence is TGTGCCAGCAGCCCTGGGGGCCTAGGAAGCGGGGTTAGCTCCTACGAGCAGTACTTC. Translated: CASSPGGLGSGVSSYEQYF.

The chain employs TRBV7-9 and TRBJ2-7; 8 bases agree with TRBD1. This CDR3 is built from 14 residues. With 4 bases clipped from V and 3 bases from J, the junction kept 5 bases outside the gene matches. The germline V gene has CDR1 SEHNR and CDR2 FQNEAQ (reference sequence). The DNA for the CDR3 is TGTGCCAGCAGCTCCACAGGGGGTTTCTACGAGCAGTACTTC. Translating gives CASSSTGGFYEQYF.

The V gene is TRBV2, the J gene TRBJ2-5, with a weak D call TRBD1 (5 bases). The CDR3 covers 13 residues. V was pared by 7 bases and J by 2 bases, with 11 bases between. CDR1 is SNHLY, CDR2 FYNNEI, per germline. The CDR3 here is CASTLTEQETQYF. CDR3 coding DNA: TGTGCCAGCACTCTGACAGAGCAAGAGACCCAGTACTTC.

This CDR3 reads CSASWQGGSPLHF. DNA for the CDR3: TGCAGTGCTAGTTGGCAGGGAGGTTCACCCCTCCACTTT. The chain recombines TRBV20-1 with TRBJ1-6, with D possibly matching TRBD1 (5 bases). Germline lookup yields CDR1 DFQATT and CDR2 SNEGSKA (reference sequence). The CDR3 is 13 amino acids. Trimming removed 3 bases at V and 9 bases at J, with 12 bases between.

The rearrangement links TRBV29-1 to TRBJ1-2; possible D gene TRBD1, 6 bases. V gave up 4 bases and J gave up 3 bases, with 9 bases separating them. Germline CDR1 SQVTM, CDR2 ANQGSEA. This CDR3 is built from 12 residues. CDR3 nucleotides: TGCAGCGTTGTGCCAGGGGACTATGGCTACACCTTC. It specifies CSVVPGDYGYTF. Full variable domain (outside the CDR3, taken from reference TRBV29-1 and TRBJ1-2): SAVISQKPSRDICQRGTSLTIQCQVDSQVTMMFWYRQQPGQSLTLIATANQGSEATYESGFVIDKFPISRPNLTFSTLTVSNMSPEDSSIYLCSVVPGDYGYTFGSGTRLTVV.

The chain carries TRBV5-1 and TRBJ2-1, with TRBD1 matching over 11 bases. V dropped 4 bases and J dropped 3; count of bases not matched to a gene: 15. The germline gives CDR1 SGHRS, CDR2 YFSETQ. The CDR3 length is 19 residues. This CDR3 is CASSPFGSGTGGSYNEQFF. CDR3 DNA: TGCGCCAGCAGCCCCTTTGGGTCTGGGACAGGGGGGAGCTACAATGAGCAGTTCTTC.

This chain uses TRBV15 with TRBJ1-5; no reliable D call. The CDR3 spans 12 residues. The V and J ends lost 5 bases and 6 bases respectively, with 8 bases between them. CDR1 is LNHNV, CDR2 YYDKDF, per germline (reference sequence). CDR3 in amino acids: CATSELGQPQHF. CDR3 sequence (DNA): TGTGCCACCAGCGAACTGGGTCAGCCCCAGCATTTT.